This T cell receptor (beta chain) is from a study of cytomegalovirus exposure and HLA in healthy donors. The count of this clone is one. The primer mix had 60 Vbeta and 13 Jbeta primers. Profiling relied on immunoSEQ multiplex PCR, and the TCRdb table lists in-frame clones only, not all of them. The sample carries more than 90,000 clones, about 86% recorded once. The CDR3 spans 17 residues. Germline V gene data show CDR1 as SGHRS and CDR2 as YFSETQ. J lost 8 bases, V lost 2 bases, and 13 bases had no gene match. Material: PBMCs. The receptor's source is a woman aged 70 to 79 in good health and CMV-seropositive. This rearrangement joins TRBV5-1 to TRBJ2-1; 10 bases agree with TRBD2. CDR3 nucleotides: TGCGCCAGCAGCTTAAGAAAGCGGGAGGGGGGATTCGATGAGCAGTTCTTC. Residues: CASSLRKREGGFDEQFF.